The sequence of this T cell receptor (beta chain) was determined in a study of blood T cells in healthy people across ages. Study-level points and caveats: PBMCs went unsorted, and a conclusive naive versus antigen-experienced comparison was therefore prevented.

In this sample, this clonotype turned up a few times. The antigen remains unidentified. Trimming took off 1 base at V and 6 bases at J, with 15 bases between the two ends. Per the germline V gene, CDR1 is PRHDT and CDR2 is FYEKMQ (reference sequence). The CDR3 sequence is 16 residues long. The authors ran a second PCR of 7 to 11 cycles using a sample-barcoded 5' primer and a J-beta primer mix. MiXCR, applied by TCRdb to the 5' RACE reads, yields one record per CDR3 protein. This table holds about 800,000 distinct CDR3 sequences, 58% found once. The source of this sequence is a man younger than 40 in good health. Sequences were obtained from blood. J is TRBJ2-2 and V is TRBV13; D is ambiguous. The CDR3 reads CASSLVGSSVPGELFF. The CDR3, as DNA: TGTGCCAGCAGCTTAGTGGGTTCGAGCGTCCCCGGGGAGCTGTTTTTT.